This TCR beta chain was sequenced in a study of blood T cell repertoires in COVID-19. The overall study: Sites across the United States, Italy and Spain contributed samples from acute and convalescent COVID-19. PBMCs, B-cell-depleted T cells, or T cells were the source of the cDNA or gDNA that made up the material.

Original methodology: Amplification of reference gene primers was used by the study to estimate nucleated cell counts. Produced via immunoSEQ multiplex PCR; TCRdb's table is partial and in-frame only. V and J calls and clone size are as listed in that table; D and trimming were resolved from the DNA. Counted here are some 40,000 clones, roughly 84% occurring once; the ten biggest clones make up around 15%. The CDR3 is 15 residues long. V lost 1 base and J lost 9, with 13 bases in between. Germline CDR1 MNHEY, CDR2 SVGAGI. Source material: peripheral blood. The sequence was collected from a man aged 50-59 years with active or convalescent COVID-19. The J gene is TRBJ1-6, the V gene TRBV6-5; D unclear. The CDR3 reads CASSYYLREGSPLHF. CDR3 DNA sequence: TGTGCCAGCAGTTACTACCTCCGAGAGGGTTCACCCCTCCACTTT.